The 19 T cell receptor beta chains given below trace back to one sample, sequenced in a study of T cells in women clearing cervical HPV infection (dated by TCRdb to between 2017 and 2018). The library was obtained by the immunoSEQ multiplex PCR assay. Drawn from immuneACCESS, this table holds only the in-frame rearrangements with V and J called that TCRdb kept. Clones are partly lost; checked studies trace under half to an unresolved V gene and leave the rest unexplained. The sample's clone listing holds 30,000 to 35,000 clones. The ten largest clones capture 4.2% of the sample. The material sequenced was blood buffy coat. The receptor set was obtained from a woman aged 18 to 75 with a cervical HPV16 infection that either progressed to CIN3+ or cleared (not recorded which).

On this clone itself: The CDR3 end falls 3 residues outside the read, so it is completed with the germline J gene. The chain carries TRBV5-1 and TRBJ2-2; 8 bases agree with TRBD2. Germline loops: CDR1 SGHRS, CDR2 YFSETQ. CDR3 length: 17 amino acids. Losses at the gene ends were 0 bases for V and 5 bases for J; bases not matched to a gene: 9. The CDR3 protein is CASSLEPGGPGTGELFF. The sequenced part of the CDR3 DNA is TGCGCCAGCAGCTTGGAGCCGGGGGGGCCTGGGACCGGGGAG.

Turning to this clone: The read gets to within 3 residues of the CDR3 end, and the germline J gene fills in the rest. The V and J genes are TRBV7-9 and TRBJ2-4, with D possibly TRBD2 on 6 matching bases. V lost 5 bases and J lost 7, with 12 bases in between. This CDR3 is built from 13 residues. CDR1 is SEHNR, CDR2 FQNEAQ, per germline (reference sequence). Incomplete CDR3 DNA: TGTGCCAGCAGCCCAGCTGGGGGGAACATT. Translated: CASSPAGGNI. The whole CDR3 is CASSPAGGNIQYF.

To note about this clone: The read halts 3 residues ahead of the CDR3 end, with the missing end drawn from the germline J gene. The genes are TRBV18 and TRBJ2-5; D is perhaps TRBD2 (7 bases). CDR1 is KGHSH, CDR2 LQKENI, per germline. This CDR3 region has 16 residues. V lost 1 base, J lost 2 bases, and 14 bases lay in between. CDR3 region: CASSPRSGGEQETQYF. The CDR3 DNA, read in part, is TGTGCCAGCTCACCACGCTCGGGGGGCGAACAAGAGACC.

For this clone: The read ends 3 residues before the CDR3 terminus; that terminus is restored from the germline J gene. The chain couples TRBV14 to TRBJ2-2, with D possibly TRBD1 on 5 matching bases. V lost 1 base and J 3 bases, leaving 12 bases between the germline ends. Germline CDR1 SGHDN, CDR2 FVKESK. The CDR3 is made up of 16 amino acids. Partial CDR3 DNA: TGTGCCAGCAGCCAAGTAGGCAGGGAATACACCGGGGAG. This gives the protein CASSQVGREYTGE. The CDR3 reads in full as CASSQVGREYTGELFF. Filled out from reference TRBV14 and TRBJ2-2, the complete variable domain reads EAGVTQFPSHSVIEKGQTVTLRCDPISGHDNLYWYRRVMGKEIKFLLHFVKESKQDESGMPNNRFLAERTGGTYSTLKVQPAELEDSGVYFCASSQVGREYTGELFFGEGSRLTVL.

Points on this clone: Read coverage stops 3 residues before the CDR3 terminus; the germline J gene supplies the remainder. The rearrangement links TRBV6-4 to TRBJ2-3, with 11 bases matching TRBD2. Germline assignment: CDR1 MRHNA and CDR2 SNTAGT. The CDR3 is made up of 17 amino acids. V lost 2 bases and J lost 6; bases outside the gene matches: 10. The CDR3 loop reads CASSDHRLAGSVDTQYF. The CDR3 DNA, read in part, is TGTGCCAGCAGTGACCACCGACTAGCGGGGTCTGTGGATACG.

As for this clone: The CDR3 end falls 3 residues outside the read, so it is completed with the germline J gene. V usage is TRBV6-4 and J usage is TRBJ2-3, with 10 bases identical to TRBD1. This CDR3 is 15 amino acids long. Germline V lookup: CDR1 MRHNA, CDR2 SNTAGT. With V trimmed by 2 bases and J by 4 bases, 3 bases remained unmatched. CDR3 loop: CASSDRGQGADTQYF. The covered CDR3 bases are TGTGCCAGCAGTGACAGAGGACAGGGGGCAGATACG.

Concerning this clone itself: Coverage ceases 3 residues before the CDR3 finishes, and the germline J gene fills in the end. This chain uses TRBV6-2 or TRBV6-3 with TRBJ2-2; possibly TRBD2 for D (7 bases). V shed 6 bases and J shed 5 bases, with 16 bases lying between them. CDR1 and CDR2 from the germline V gene are MNHEY and SVGEGT. This CDR3 has 15 residues. CDR3: CASSPMKGGTGELFF. The DNA read from the CDR3 is TGTGCCAGCAGCCCCATGAAGGGGGGGACCGGGGAG.

With respect to this clone: The CDR3 end lies 3 residues beyond the end of the read and is filled in from the germline J gene. The gene calls are TRBV7-9 and TRBJ1-2; weak D call: TRBD1 (6 bases). Germline CDR1 and CDR2: SEHNR and FQNEAQ (reference sequence). The CDR3 consists of 12 residues. V lost 4 bases, J lost 7 bases, and 10 bases lay in between. The sequenced part of the CDR3 DNA is TGTGCCAGCAGCTCCGACAGGCGTGGC. Amino acid sequence: CASSSDRRG. In full, the CDR3 reads CASSSDRRGYTF.

CDR3 in amino acids: CAIRRGLASLNEQFF. Partial CDR3 DNA: TGTGCCATCAGGCGGGGACTAGCCAGCTTAAATGAG. The gene calls are TRBV10-3 and TRBJ2-1, with 9 bases aligning to TRBD2. The read gets to within 3 residues of the CDR3 end, and the germline J gene fills in the rest. The CDR3 covers 15 residues. V gave up 6 bases and J gave up 7 bases; unmatched junction bases: 10. Germline loops: CDR1 ENHRY, CDR2 SYGVKD.

About this clone itself: The read comes to an end 3 residues before the CDR3 does, leaving the germline J gene to fill in the end. The rearrangement joins TRBV5-1 to TRBJ1-1; tentatively, D is TRBD1 (5 bases). In germline, CDR1 is SGHRS, CDR2 YFSETQ. This CDR3 region has 15 residues. Trimming removed 0 bases from V and 3 bases from J, with 12 bases in between. The CDR3 DNA, read in part, is TGCGCCAGCAGCTTGGTAGCTGGGGGGTACACTGAA. Protein product: CASSLVAGGYTE. The full-length CDR3 reads as CASSLVAGGYTEAFF.

Comment on this clone: The sequence runs out 3 residues before the end of the CDR3; the remainder is reconstructed from the germline J gene. The chain joins TRBV7-9 to TRBJ1-2; D not certain. This CDR3 spans 14 amino acids. Germline lookup yields CDR1 SEHNR and CDR2 FQNEAQ (reference sequence). V lost 1 base and J 5 bases, leaving 11 bases between the germline ends. Partial CDR3 DNA: TGTGCCAGCAGCTTAGTGTCGGTTTTTTATGGC. Protein sequence: CASSLVSVFYG. The whole CDR3 is CASSLVSVFYGYTF.

As regards this clone: The CDR3 goes on 3 residues after the read ends, and that part is filled in from the germline J gene. V and J are TRBV20-1 and TRBJ1-5, with D maybe TRBD1 (5 bases). This CDR3 is 16 amino acids long. Germline loops: CDR1 DFQATT, CDR2 SNEGSKA (reference sequence). Trimming cost V 3 bases and J 2 bases, with 17 bases left between them. CDR3 DNA, as far as it was read: TGCAGTGCTAGGTTTCAGGGCGGCAGAGGCAATCAGCCC. This gives the protein CSARFQGGRGNQP. The whole CDR3 protein reads CSARFQGGRGNQPQHF.

Comments on this clone: The missing CDR3 end, 3 residues past where the read stops, is filled in from the germline J gene. The chain combines TRBV5-1 with TRBJ1-6, with D possibly matching TRBD1 (6 bases). Germline CDR1 and CDR2: SGHRS and YFSETQ. Trimming stripped 0 bases from V and 0 bases from J, with 19 bases between. This CDR3 region has 20 residues. The CDR3 sequence: CASSLDTGSIVGSYNSPLHF. CDR3 bases read: TGCGCCAGCAGCTTGGACACAGGGTCGATTGTGGGCTCCTATAATTCACCC. Full variable domain (remainder filled in from reference TRBV5-1 and TRBJ1-6): KAGVTQTPRYLIKTRGQQVTLSCSPISGHRSVSWYQQTPGQGLQFLFEYFSETQRNKGNFPGRFSGRQFSNSRSEMNVSTLELGDSALYLCASSLDTGSIVGSYNSPLHFGNGTRLTVT.

Concerning this clone itself: The read terminates 3 residues before the CDR3 end, so the remaining end is supplied by the germline J gene. The gene calls are TRBV6-4 and TRBJ2-5; 11 bases agree with TRBD2. CDR3 length: 15 residues. After removal of 3 bases from V and 5 bases from J, the junction contained 5 bases not matched to a gene. CDR1 and CDR2 from the germline V gene are MRHNA and SNTAGT. CDR3 sequence reads: CASSETSGSIETQYF. The CDR3 DNA, read in part, is TGTGCCAGCAGTGAAACTAGCGGGAGTATTGAGACC.

A remark on this clone: An end of the junction does not agree with germline; a read error may underlie this. The read ends 3 residues shy of where the CDR3 ends; the end is completed using the germline J gene. The chain has TRBV20-1 and TRBJ1-4; D may be TRBD1 (5 bases). Germline assignment: CDR1 DFQATT and CDR2 SNEGSKA (reference sequence). This CDR3 contains 13 residues. The CDR3 spells CSAREGANEKLFF. CDR3 DNA, as far as it was read: TGCAGTGCTCGAGAAGGGGCTAATGAAAAA.

Details on this clone: Read data end 3 residues before the CDR3 end; the end is taken from the germline J gene. This chain connects TRBV2 to TRBJ2-1; tentative D call: TRBD1 (5 bases). Germline V gives CDR1 SNHLY, CDR2 FYNNEI. V dropped 7 bases and J dropped 6 bases, with 13 bases sitting between them. The CDR3 contains 13 residues. The CDR3 here is CASKGQLSNEQFF. CDR3 bases read: TGTGCCAGCAAGGGGCAGCTCAGCAATGAG.

As to this clone: The read falls 3 residues short of the CDR3 end, and the missing part is taken from the germline J gene. The chain couples TRBV7-2 to TRBJ1-1; 11 positions agree with TRBD1. Germline CDR1 and CDR2: SGHTA and FQGNSA. The CDR3 extends over 15 amino acids. This chain's CDR3 is CASSLVSGTGGEAFF. The DNA read from the CDR3 is TGTGCCAGCAGCTTAGTTTCGGGGACAGGGGGGGAA.

Concerning this clone itself: The read finishes 3 residues shy of the CDR3 end, and the germline J gene is used to complete it. V gene TRBV20-1 combines with J gene TRBJ2-1, with D perhaps TRBD2 (6 bases). The CDR3 runs to 14 residues. V lost 1 base to trimming and J lost 6 bases, with 13 bases between them. Germline V gene sequence: CDR1 DFQATT, CDR2 SNEGSKA (reference sequence). This CDR3 is CSARGPGRPNEQFF. The covered CDR3 bases are TGCAGTGCTAGAGGACCAGGGAGGCCCAATGAG.

CDR3 sequence: CASRPGLLSYEQYF. The sequenced part of the CDR3 DNA is TGTGCCAGCAGACCGGGACTACTCTCCTACGAG. The chain is built from TRBV28 and TRBJ2-7; 7 bases agree with TRBD2. The DNA ends 3 residues before the CDR3 does, and the rest of the CDR3 is filled in from the germline J gene. The germline V gene encodes CDR1 MDHEN and CDR2 SYDVKM. CDR3 size: 14 residues. Trimming removed 6 bases from V and 0 bases from J; junction bases left unmatched: 5.